The 19 T cell receptor beta chains below come from one sample, sequenced in a study of blood T cell repertoires in COVID-19. Here immunoSEQ multiplex PCR was the method, and the copy in TCRdb shows in-frame clones only, minus some. The table includes 150,000 or so clones, 82% detected once. The sample comprised peripheral blood. The receptors come from a woman in her thirties or forties with COVID-19, enrolled during active disease.

The V and J genes are TRBV5-5 and TRBJ2-4, with D possibly matching TRBD1 (7 bases). The CDR3 is 20 amino acids. The V gene lost 2 bases and the J gene lost 3 bases, with 27 bases spanning the gap. Germline V gives CDR1 SGHKS, CDR2 YYEKEE (reference sequence). The chain's CDR3 is CASSFGRTGATPRDKNIQYF. DNA for the CDR3: TGTGCCAGCAGCTTTGGGAGGACAGGCGCGACACCCCGGGACAAAAACATTCAGTACTTC.

This clone was recorded only once. The chain recombines TRBV7-9 with TRBJ2-2, with TRBD1 matching 10 bases. The CDR3 covers 17 residues. Germline lookup yields CDR1 SEHNR and CDR2 FQNEAQ (reference sequence). The trim removed 4 bases at V and 1 base at J, leaving 6 bases unmatched. DNA for the CDR3: TGTGCCAGCAGCTCCGGGACAGGGGTTCGGAACACCGGGGAGCTGTTTTTT. Protein: CASSSGTGVRNTGELFF.

The CDR3 reads CASLGGSGRVDNEQFF. CDR3 coding DNA: TGTGCCAGCCTAGGAGGGAGCGGGAGAGTCGACAATGAGCAGTTCTTC. The rearrangement uses TRBV7-9 and TRBJ2-1; 8 bases map to TRBD2. The CDR3 has 16 amino acids. The germline V gene encodes CDR1 SEHNR and CDR2 FQNEAQ (reference sequence). V trimming: 8 bases; J trimming: 5 bases; junction bases outside the gene matches: 14.

The J gene is TRBJ1-4, the V gene TRBV19, with 7 bases matching TRBD1. The CDR3 has 16 amino acids. V trimming: 3 bases; J trimming: 8 bases; junction bases outside the gene matches: 12. Per germline, CDR1 LNHDA and CDR2 SQIVND (reference sequence). The CDR3 DNA reads TGTGCCAGTAGTATCGCGCGGGACAGTGAAAGGGAAAAACTGTTTTTT. It translates to CASSIARDSEREKLFF.

The gene calls are TRBV7-6 and TRBJ2-4, with TRBD1 identical over 8 bases. The CDR3 loop spans 16 amino acids. CDR1 is SGHVS and CDR2 is FNYEAQ in the germline V gene. After removal of 5 bases from V and 2 bases from J, the junction contained 8 bases not matched to a gene. CDR3 region: CASSESGGYSKNIQYF. The CDR3 nucleotides are TGTGCCAGCAGCGAATCAGGGGGCTACTCCAAAAACATTCAGTACTTC.

This clone was detected only a few times. The CDR3 reads CASRNSGTRNTEAFF. CDR3 nucleotides: TGTGCCAGCAGGAATTCCGGGACAAGAAACACTGAAGCTTTCTTT. The chain couples TRBV7-9 to TRBJ1-1, with a tentative D call TRBD1 (6 bases). Germline V lookup: CDR1 SEHNR, CDR2 FQNEAQ (reference sequence). The CDR3 is 15 amino acids. With 6 bases removed from V and 2 bases from J, the gap between germline ends came to 16 bases.

The chain joins TRBV5-1 to TRBJ1-1; weak D call: TRBD1 (6 bases). The CDR3 contains 16 residues. CDR1 and CDR2 (germline): SGHRS, YFSETQ. The V and J ends lost 1 base and 0 bases respectively, with 13 bases between them. The CDR3 DNA is TGCGCCAGCAGCTTGACGGGGGGGCCCGTGAACACTGAAGCTTTCTTT. Its translation: CASSLTGGPVNTEAFF.

The V and J genes are TRBV7-3 and TRBJ2-5; 10 nucleotides align to TRBD1. The CDR3 totals 15 residues. The V and J ends lost 4 bases and 5 bases, in that order; junction bases with no gene match: 7. CDR1 SGHTA and CDR2 FQGTGA come from the germline V gene. This CDR3 reads CASSWSPGQGETQYF. CDR3 sequence (DNA): TGTGCCAGCAGCTGGAGTCCGGGACAGGGGGAGACCCAGTACTTC.

This clone appeared once. The gene calls are TRBV11-3 and TRBJ2-1, with unresolved D. Germline CDR1 SGHNT, CDR2 YENEEA. There are 15 residues in the CDR3. V was shortened by 1 base and J by 4 bases, with 11 bases between the two germline ends. CDR3 in DNA: TGTGCCAGCAGCTTAGTGCCTATTTCGTACAATGAGCAGTTCTTC. It codes for CASSLVPISYNEQFF.

The chain employs TRBV2 and TRBJ1-4, with TRBD1 identical over 10 bases. There are 15 residues in the CDR3. V was clipped by 5 bases and J by 5 bases; unmatched bases: 5. Germline V lookup: CDR1 SNHLY, CDR2 FYNNEI. CDR3 bases: TGTGCCAGCAGTAGACAGGGGGCTCAGAATGAAAAACTGTTTTTT. The encoded protein is CASSRQGAQNEKLFF. Full variable domain (remainder filled in from reference TRBV2 and TRBJ1-4): EPEVTQTPSHQVTQMGQEVILRCVPISNHLYFYWYRQILGQKVEFLVSFYNNEISEKSEIFDDQFSVERPDGSNFTLKIRSTKLEDSAMYFCASSRQGAQNEKLFFGSGTQLSVL.

This clone was detected a few times. The rearrangement joins TRBV7-9 to TRBJ2-1, with 11 nucleotides matching TRBD2. The CDR3 runs to 17 residues. Trimming at V came to 5 bases and at J to 1 base, leaving 7 bases not matched to a gene. CDR1 is SEHNR and CDR2 is FQNEAQ in the germline V gene (reference sequence). CDR3 sequence reads: CASSPTRLAGSYNEQFF. The CDR3 DNA follows: TGTGCCAGCAGCCCAACGCGACTAGCGGGATCCTACAATGAGCAGTTCTTC.

Here the CDR3 DNA reads TGTGCCAGCAGTTTCGGGACTATGAACACCGGGGAGCTGTTTTTT. Translating gives CASSFGTMNTGELFF. V usage is TRBV27 and J usage is TRBJ2-2; 7 bases are a match to TRBD2. This CDR3 spans 15 amino acids. Trimming cost V 3 bases and J 1 base; bases outside gene matches: 2. From germline, CDR1 is MNHEY and CDR2 SMNVEV (reference sequence).

J is TRBJ2-2 and V is TRBV19; TRBD2 is a possible D gene (7 bases). From germline, CDR1 is LNHDA and CDR2 SQIVND (reference sequence). V shed 11 bases and J shed 0 bases, with 16 bases lying between them. The CDR3 is 15 residues long. Here the CDR3 reads CAATGGNTNTGELFF. CDR3 coding DNA: TGTGCCGCCACGGGGGGCAATACGAACACCGGGGAGCTGTTTTTT.

The chain is built from TRBV9 and TRBJ1-6; 7 bases are a match to TRBD1. After removal of 1 base from V and 7 bases from J, the junction contained 5 bases not matched to a gene. The CDR3 totals 15 residues. Germline CDR1 reads SGDLS; CDR2 reads YYNGEE. DNA for the CDR3: TGTGCCAGCAGCGTATGGGGGACAGCAAATTCACCCCTCCACTTT. Its protein product is CASSVWGTANSPLHF.

This chain joins TRBV6-5 and TRBJ1-6, with 7 nucleotides matching TRBD1. The CDR3 spans 14 residues. The germline gives CDR1 MNHEY, CDR2 SVGAGI. V was pared by 6 bases and J by 7 bases, with 6 bases of the junction left unmatched. The CDR3 reads CASRQGDWNSPLHF. CDR3 DNA sequence: TGTGCCAGCAGGCAGGGGGATTGGAATTCACCCCTCCACTTT.

The chain is built from TRBV7-9 and TRBJ2-2; 11 bases agree with TRBD1. Trimming removed 3 bases from V and 6 bases from J; junction bases left unmatched: 3. This CDR3 region has 15 residues. The germline CDR1 and CDR2 sequences are SEHNR and FQNEAQ (reference sequence). CDR3 protein: CASSFGDRGAGELFF. Here the CDR3 DNA reads TGTGCCAGCAGCTTCGGGGACAGGGGGGCCGGGGAGCTGTTTTTT.

The chain carries TRBV7-8 and TRBJ1-5; 10 bases fit TRBD1. Germline lookup yields CDR1 SGHVS and CDR2 FQNEAQ. The CDR3 has 17 residues. The V gene end was trimmed by 2 bases and the J gene end by 0 bases; junction bases not matched to a gene: 4. CDR3 in amino acids: CASSLRRDRGSNQPQHF. CDR3 nucleotides: TGTGCCAGCAGCTTACGCCGGGACAGGGGTAGCAATCAGCCCCAGCATTTT.

The chain recombines TRBV2 with TRBJ2-1, with TRBD2 identical over 15 bases. Trimming cost V 10 bases and J 9 bases; bases outside gene matches: 16. The CDR3 contains 17 residues. Germline V gene lookup returns CDR1 SNHLY and CDR2 FYNNEI. This chain's CDR3 is CANGLAGGPARASEQFF. The CDR3 DNA reads TGTGCCAACGGACTAGCGGGAGGGCCAGCTAGGGCCAGTGAGCAGTTCTTC.

V gene TRBV2 combines with J gene TRBJ2-1; D is possibly TRBD2 (7 bases). V lost 8 bases and J lost 5, with 13 bases in between. Germline assignment: CDR1 SNHLY and CDR2 FYNNEI. The CDR3 consists of 13 residues. The CDR3: CASGGGLNNEQFF. The DNA of the CDR3 is TGTGCCAGCGGGGGGGGGCTAAACAATGAGCAGTTCTTC.